The 19 T cell receptor beta chains presented below share a single source sample, sequenced in a study of blood T cells in healthy people across ages. Primed by a sample-barcoded 5' primer and a J-beta primer mix, a second PCR proceeded for roughly 7 to 11 cycles. Via MiXCR, TCRdb re-called the 5' RACE reads, giving one row per CDR3 protein. The sample carries about 1,400,000 distinct CDR3 sequences, 42% recorded once. The sample comprised blood. The receptor set was obtained from a woman between 18 and 29 years old in good health.

The CDR3 DNA reads as TGTGCCAGCAGTTACTCGGCTACGGGGCCTAATCAGCCCCAGCATTTT. It codes for CASSYSATGPNQPQHF. The chain combines TRBV6-5 with TRBJ1-5; perhaps TRBD1 as D (5 bases). Trimming shortened V by 0 bases and J by 4 bases, and 13 bases separated the two germline ends. The CDR3 has 16 residues. Germline CDR1 MNHEY, CDR2 SVGAGI.

The chain links TRBV7-9 to TRBJ2-1; a weak D match, TRBD1 (6 bases). CDR1 is SEHNR, CDR2 FQNEAQ, per germline (reference sequence). V lost 10 bases and J 5 bases, leaving 12 bases between the germline ends. The CDR3 totals 12 residues. This chain's CDR3 is CATRQEHNEQFF. The CDR3, as DNA: TGTGCCACGCGACAGGAACACAATGAGCAGTTCTTC.

The chain has TRBV12-3 or TRBV12-4 and TRBJ1-2; D is possibly TRBD1 (6 bases). CDR3 size: 17 residues. V lost 4 bases to trimming and J lost 0 bases, with 18 bases between them. In DNA form, the CDR3 reads TGTGCCAGCAGTTGGGGCAGGGGAAGGGCCACTAACTATGGCTACACCTTC. It encodes CASSWGRGRATNYGYTF.

Ten or more counts support this clonotype. The chain couples TRBV18 to TRBJ2-7; TRBD1 agrees at 7 bases. Germline lookup yields CDR1 KGHSH and CDR2 LQKENI. The CDR3 is 14 residues long. The ends lost 3 bases at V and 2 bases at J; junction bases unmatched: 4. The DNA for the CDR3 is TGTGCCAGCTCACCCCCGGGACAGACCTACGAGCAGTACTTC. It specifies CASSPPGQTYEQYF.

J is TRBJ2-7 and V is TRBV12-5, with D possibly TRBD2 on 6 matching bases. The closer fit of TRBJ2-5 to the DNA end suggests the J call may be wrong. Germline V gene lookup returns CDR1 LGHNT and CDR2 FRNRAP. The CDR3 length is 13 residues. Here the CDR3 DNA reads TGTGCTAGTGGCTCCCTGGGAGGAGAGACCCAGTACTTC. It encodes CASGSLGGETQYF.

The chain joins TRBV7-2 to TRBJ2-7, with D possibly being TRBD2 (6 bases). The CDR3 has 17 residues. Trimming stripped 5 bases from V and 7 bases from J, with 27 bases between. Germline assignment: CDR1 SGHTA and CDR2 FQGNSA. CDR3 nucleotide sequence: TGTGCCAGCAGCCACACTGGGGTAGGAGGGCTCCGGGGGGAGCAGTACTTC. It specifies CASSHTGVGGLRGEQYF.

The gene calls are TRBV20-1 and TRBJ2-2, with D perhaps matching TRBD1 or TRBD2 (5 bases each). Trimming shortened V by 2 bases and J by 6 bases, and 7 bases separated the two germline ends. The CDR3 runs to 12 residues. In germline, CDR1 is DFQATT, CDR2 SNEGSKA (reference sequence). The CDR3 spells CSARRDPGELFF. The CDR3 DNA is TGCAGTGCTAGAAGGGACCCCGGGGAGCTGTTTTTT.

The count of this clonotype is one. An end of the junction does not agree with germline; a read error may underlie this. This sequence joins TRBV12-3 or TRBV12-4 and TRBJ1-6, with D perhaps TRBD1 (5 bases). The CDR3 sequence is 15 residues long. The CDR3 loop reads CASKAGASPWSPPHF. The DNA for the CDR3 is TGTGCCAGCAAGGCCGGGGCTTCCCCTTGGTCACCCCCCCACTTT.

Concerning this clonotype itself: The junction differs from germline at one of its ends, possibly a read error. The rearrangement joins TRBV28 to TRBJ2-7, with D unclear. This CDR3 has 14 amino acids. Germline lookup yields CDR1 MDHEN and CDR2 SYDVKM. Here the CDR3 reads CASSSPGSSYEHYF. The DNA for the CDR3 is TGTGCCAGCAGTTCCCCGGGCAGCTCCTACGAGCATTACTTC.

The count of this clonotype is one. Relative to the germline gene, one junction end is altered; a read error may explain this. The chain has TRBV28 and TRBJ2-1, with no clear D. From germline, CDR1 is MDHEN and CDR2 SYDVKM. CDR3 length: 14 amino acids. The CDR3 coding sequence is TGTGCCAGCAGTCCCATAGGTTCCTACGATGAGCAGTTCTTC. Encoded protein: CASSPIGSYDEQFF. The full variable domain, with the rest looked up from reference TRBV28 and TRBJ2-1, is DVKVTQSSRYLVKRTGEKVFLECVQDMDHENMFWYRQDPGLGLRLIYFSYDVKMKEKGDIPEGYSVSREKKERFSLILESASTNQTSMYLCASSPIGSYDEQFFGPGTRLTVL.

CDR3 amino acids: CSARPGGAKNIQYF. The CDR3 DNA is TGCAGTGCTAGGCCCGGGGGAGCCAAAAACATTCAGTACTTC. The V and J genes are TRBV20-1 and TRBJ2-4, with D maybe TRBD2 (6 bases). CDR1 and CDR2 from the germline V gene are DFQATT and SNEGSKA (reference sequence). The CDR3 spans 14 residues. Trimming removed 3 bases at V and 0 bases at J, with 9 bases between.

The gene calls are TRBV27 and TRBJ2-1; 7 bases line up with TRBD1. V shed 4 bases, J shed 5 bases, and the junction held 8 bases outside the gene matches. The CDR3 has 15 residues. Germline CDR1 reads MNHEY; CDR2 reads SMNVEV (reference sequence). DNA for the CDR3: TGTGCCAGCAGTTACATCCGGGACAGCGACAATGAGCAGTTCTTC. It encodes CASSYIRDSDNEQFF.

The genes are TRBV15 and TRBJ2-4; the D gene is possibly TRBD1 (6 bases). The CDR3 runs to 14 residues. Germline loops: CDR1 LNHNV, CDR2 YYDKDF (reference sequence). V was shortened by 0 bases and J by 3 bases, with 6 bases between the two germline ends. The CDR3 is CATSRDRGKNIQYF. In DNA form, the CDR3 reads TGTGCCACCAGCAGAGACAGGGGCAAAAACATTCAGTACTTC. Drawing the rest from reference TRBV15 and TRBJ2-4, the complete variable domain is DAMVIQNPRYQVTQFGKPVTLSCSQTLNHNVMYWYQQKSSQAPKLLFHYYDKDFNNEADTPDNFQSRRPNTSFCFLDIRSPGLGDTAMYLCATSRDRGKNIQYFGAGTRLSVL.

This clonotype was counted only a few times. The J gene is TRBJ2-7, the V gene TRBV6-6, with 14 bases fitting TRBD2. V lost 6 bases, J lost 4 bases, and 8 bases stayed unmatched. The CDR3 contains 16 residues. In germline, CDR1 is MNHNY, CDR2 SVGAGI (reference sequence). This CDR3 is CASSPGTSGSVYEQYF. CDR3 bases: TGTGCCAGCAGCCCTGGGACTAGCGGGAGTGTTTACGAGCAGTACTTC.

The chain uses TRBV7-9 and TRBJ2-3; D gene unclear. This CDR3 spans 17 amino acids. Germline V lookup: CDR1 SEHNR, CDR2 FQNEAQ (reference sequence). The germline V and J ends were trimmed by 3 bases and 2 bases, with 18 bases remaining between them. CDR3: CASSFSQASPYTDTQYF. DNA of the CDR3: TGTGCCAGCAGCTTTAGCCAGGCTTCGCCGTACACAGATACGCAGTATTTT.

This clonotype was picked up a small number of times. The V gene is TRBV3-1, the J gene TRBJ1-2, with a possible D match to TRBD1 (5 bases). Looked up from germline, CDR1 is LGHDT and CDR2 is YNNKEL (reference sequence). Trimming cost V 0 bases and J 2 bases, with 13 bases left between them. This CDR3 has 16 residues. The CDR3 is CASSQDGGVRNYGYTF. CDR3 nucleotides: TGTGCCAGCAGCCAAGATGGGGGAGTCAGGAACTATGGCTACACCTTC.

The V call is TRBV28, the J call TRBJ2-2; D is ambiguous. CDR1 and CDR2 from the germline V gene are MDHEN and SYDVKM. Trimming took 7 bases from V and 0 from J, leaving 12 bases between them. This CDR3 is 15 amino acids long. The CDR3 DNA sequence: TGTGCCAGCATTTCGGGTGTACCGAACACCGGGGAGCTGTTTTTT. It encodes CASISGVPNTGELFF.

V and J are TRBV6-5 and TRBJ2-1, with 8 bases matching TRBD1. Per the germline V gene, CDR1 is MNHEY and CDR2 is SVGAGI. The ends lost 2 bases at V and 8 bases at J; junction bases unmatched: 8. CDR3 length: 15 amino acids. For the CDR3, the DNA is TGTGCCAGCAGTTACACCAGGGGGCTCGGCGATGAGCAGTTCTTC. It is translated as CASSYTRGLGDEQFF.

The J gene is TRBJ1-2, the V gene TRBV12-3 or TRBV12-4; D remains unclear. With 6 bases removed from V and 2 bases from J, the gap between germline ends came to 16 bases. The CDR3 runs 15 residues. The CDR3 reads CASSPDPRENYGYTF. The CDR3 DNA follows: TGTGCCAGCAGCCCTGATCCCCGGGAAAACTATGGCTACACCTTC.